The clone carrying this TCR beta chain has at least ten counts. This sample is part of a study of T-cell reconstitution after alpha-beta-depleted transplantation in children. During its preparation, the TCRbeta library received unique molecular identifiers. TCRdb re-called the PCR reads with MiXCR, one entry per CDR3 protein. The sample has approximately 630,000 distinct CDR3 sequences, less than 15% seen once. Germline-derived CDR1 and CDR2 are DFQATT and SNEGSKA (reference sequence). V was clipped by 2 bases and J by 0 bases, with 14 bases between them. The CDR3 runs to 16 residues. The clonotype was recovered from a girl aged 2-10 years with congenital amegakaryocytic thrombocytopenia, due to receive a stem cell transplant. The V and J genes are TRBV20-1 and TRBJ2-4; D remains unclear. This sample comprised PBMCs, obtained before TCRalphabeta/CD19-depleted stem cell transplant. CDR3 sequence (DNA): TGCAGTGCTAGACTTAACTCGGTTATAGCCAAAAACATTCAGTACTTC. It yields the protein CSARLNSVIAKNIQYF.